Listed below are T cell receptor beta chains from one sample, sequenced in a study of T cells in pancreatic ductal adenocarcinoma. The protocol was immunoSEQ multiplex PCR, while the TCRdb copy is restricted to in-frame clones and leaves out a portion. The table lists around 94,000 clones, 90% to 95% of them singletons, with 3.1% in the top ten. Sequenced material: PBMCs. The source of these receptors is a human donor with pancreatic ductal adenocarcinoma. CDR3s include the opening cysteine and the closing phenylalanine or tryptophan. The order of the fields is J gene, V gene, D gene, CDR3 DNA, CDR3 protein. The D gene is left open where the match is weak.

>TRBJ2-5|TRBV19|TRBD1
TGTGCCAGTAGTAGGCGGACAGGGATGAGAGAGACCCAGTACTTC
CASSRRTGMRETQYF
>TRBJ2-1|TRBV5-1|TRBD1
TGCGCCAGCAGCTGGGGGACAGCTAATGAGCAGTTCTTC
CASSWGTANEQFF
>TRBJ1-3|TRBV2|-
TGTGCCAGCAGTGAAGTGGAGGGGCTCTTGGGAAACACCATATATTTT
CASSEVEGLLGNTIYF
>TRBJ2-3|TRBV11-1|TRBD2
TGTGCCAGCAGCTTAGCTCCGCTAGCGGGGGGCACAGATACGCAGTATTTT
CASSLAPLAGGTDTQYF
>TRBJ2-5|TRBV5-1|TRBD1
TGCGCCAGCAGCAAGGGACAGGTTGAAGAGACCCAGTACTTC
CASSKGQVEETQYF
>TRBJ1-5|TRBV28|TRBD1
TGTGCCAGTACGACAGGGAGCAATCAGCCCCAGCATTTT
CASTTGSNQPQHF
>TRBJ2-1|TRBV19|TRBD2
TGTGCCAGTAGGACCCCGGGACTAGCGGGGTTCTTC
CASRTPGLAGFF
>TRBJ1-2|TRBV7-6|TRBD1
TGTGCCAGCAGTCCCGGGACAGAGTATGGCTACACCTTC
CASSPGTEYGYTF
>TRBJ1-4|TRBV28|-
TGTGCCAGCAGTTTAGGTGCGGCAAATGATGAAAAACTGTTTTTT
CASSLGAANDEKLFF
>TRBJ2-3|TRBV2|-
TGTGCCAGCAGTGGAGGGCTTAAAGATACGCAGTATTTT
CASSGGLKDTQYF
>TRBJ1-3|TRBV7-2|-
TGTGCCAGCAGCTTGGTAACAGGAAACTCTGGAAACACCATATATTTT
CASSLVTGNSGNTIYF
>TRBJ2-5|TRBV14|-
TGTGCCAGCAGCCGACTGGTACAAGAGACCCAGTACTTC
CASSRLVQETQYF
>TRBJ2-5|TRBV6-7|-
TGTGCCAGCACCGTAAAGGCGGGAGAGACCCAGTACTTC
CASTVKAGETQYF